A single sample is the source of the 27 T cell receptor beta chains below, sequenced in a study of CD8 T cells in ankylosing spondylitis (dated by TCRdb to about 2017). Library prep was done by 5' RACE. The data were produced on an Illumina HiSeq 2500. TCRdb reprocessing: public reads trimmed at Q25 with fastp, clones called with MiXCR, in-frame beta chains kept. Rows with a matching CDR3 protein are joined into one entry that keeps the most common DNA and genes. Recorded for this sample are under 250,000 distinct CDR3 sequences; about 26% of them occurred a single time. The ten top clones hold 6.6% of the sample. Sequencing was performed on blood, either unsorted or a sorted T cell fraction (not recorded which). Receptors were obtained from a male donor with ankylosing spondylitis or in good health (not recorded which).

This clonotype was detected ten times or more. The CDR3 DNA sequence: TGTGCCAGCAGCCAAGATTCTGGTGGGACAGCCTACGAGCAGTACTTC. As protein: CASSQDSGGTAYEQYF. V usage is TRBV4-2 and J usage is TRBJ2-7; TRBD1 aligns across 7 bases. V shed 0 bases and J 2 bases; nucleotides not matched to a gene: 7. CDR1 is LGHNA, CDR2 YNFKEQ, per germline. The CDR3 consists of 16 residues.

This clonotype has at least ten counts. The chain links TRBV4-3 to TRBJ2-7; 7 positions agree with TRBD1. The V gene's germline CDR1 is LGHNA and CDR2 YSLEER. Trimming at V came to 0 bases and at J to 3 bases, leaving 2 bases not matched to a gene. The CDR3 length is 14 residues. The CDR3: CASSQDPGGYEQYF. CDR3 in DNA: TGCGCCAGCAGCCAAGATCCAGGGGGCTACGAGCAGTACTTC.

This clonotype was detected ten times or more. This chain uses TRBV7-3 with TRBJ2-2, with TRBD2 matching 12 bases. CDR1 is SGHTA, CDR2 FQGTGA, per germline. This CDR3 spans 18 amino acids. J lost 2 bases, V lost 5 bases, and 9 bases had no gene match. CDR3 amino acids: CASSKTRTSGVNTGELFF. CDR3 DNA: TGTGCCAGCAGCAAAACTCGGACTAGCGGGGTTAACACCGGGGAGCTGTTTTTT.

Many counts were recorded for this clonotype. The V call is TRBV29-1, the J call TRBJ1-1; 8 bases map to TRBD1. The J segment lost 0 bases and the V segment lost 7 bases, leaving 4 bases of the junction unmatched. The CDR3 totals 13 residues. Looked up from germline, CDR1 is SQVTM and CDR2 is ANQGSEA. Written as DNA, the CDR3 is TGCAGCGCAAGGGACAGGCTGAACACTGAAGCTTTCTTT. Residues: CSARDRLNTEAFF.

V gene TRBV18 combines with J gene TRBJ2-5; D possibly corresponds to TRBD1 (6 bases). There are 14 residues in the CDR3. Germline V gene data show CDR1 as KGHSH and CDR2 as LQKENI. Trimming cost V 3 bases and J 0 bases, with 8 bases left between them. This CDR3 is CASSPRDNQETQYF. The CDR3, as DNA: TGTGCCAGCTCACCCCGGGACAACCAAGAGACCCAGTACTTC.

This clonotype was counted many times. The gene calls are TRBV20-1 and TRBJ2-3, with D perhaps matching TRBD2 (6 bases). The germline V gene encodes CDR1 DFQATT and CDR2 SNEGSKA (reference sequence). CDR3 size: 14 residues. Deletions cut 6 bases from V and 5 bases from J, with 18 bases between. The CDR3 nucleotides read TGCAGTGCCCAGCTGGAGGGCCGGTTAGATACGCAGTATTTT. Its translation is CSAQLEGRLDTQYF.

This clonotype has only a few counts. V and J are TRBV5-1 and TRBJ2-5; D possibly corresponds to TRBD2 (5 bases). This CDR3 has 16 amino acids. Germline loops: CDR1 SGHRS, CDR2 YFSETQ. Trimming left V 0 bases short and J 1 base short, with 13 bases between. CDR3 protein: CASSLGRRGSQETQYF. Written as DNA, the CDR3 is TGCGCCAGCAGCTTGGGGCGGCGAGGGAGCCAAGAGACCCAGTACTTC.

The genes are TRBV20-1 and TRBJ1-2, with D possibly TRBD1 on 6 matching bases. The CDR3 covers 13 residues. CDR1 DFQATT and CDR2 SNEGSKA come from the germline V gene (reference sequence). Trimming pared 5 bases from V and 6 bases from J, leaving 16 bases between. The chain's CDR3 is CSAVRGAQNGYTF. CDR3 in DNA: TGCAGTGCTGTCCGGGGGGCGCAAAATGGCTACACCTTC.

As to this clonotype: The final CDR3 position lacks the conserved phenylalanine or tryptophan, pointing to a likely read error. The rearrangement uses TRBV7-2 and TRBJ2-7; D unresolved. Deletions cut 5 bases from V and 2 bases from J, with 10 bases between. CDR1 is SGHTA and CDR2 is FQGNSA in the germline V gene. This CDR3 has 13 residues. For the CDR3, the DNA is TGTGCCAGCAGCAACGACCCAGCCTACGAGCAGTACTAC. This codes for CASSNDPAYEQYY.

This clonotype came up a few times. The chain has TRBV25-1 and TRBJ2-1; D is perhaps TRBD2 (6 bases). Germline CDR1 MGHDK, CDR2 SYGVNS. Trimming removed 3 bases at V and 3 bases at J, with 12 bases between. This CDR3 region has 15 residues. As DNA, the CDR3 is TGTGCCAGCAGTGACCCGGGACTGATCTACAATGAGCAGTTCTTC. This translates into CASSDPGLIYNEQFF.

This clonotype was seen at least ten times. CDR3 sequence (DNA): TGCGCCAGCAGCCGATTGGGCGGGACAGCATACAATGAGCAGTTCTTC. It is translated as CASSRLGGTAYNEQFF. The gene calls are TRBV5-1 and TRBJ2-1, with a tentative D call TRBD1 (7 bases). V lost 4 bases and J lost 4, with 18 bases in between. The germline V gene encodes CDR1 SGHRS and CDR2 YFSETQ. CDR3 length equals 16 residues.

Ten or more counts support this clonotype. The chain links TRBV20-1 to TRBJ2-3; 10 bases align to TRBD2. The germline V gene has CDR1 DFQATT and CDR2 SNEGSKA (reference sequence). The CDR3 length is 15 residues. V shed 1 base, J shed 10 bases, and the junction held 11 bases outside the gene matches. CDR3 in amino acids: CSARARSGTSVPQYF. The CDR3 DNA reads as TGCAGTGCTAGAGCTCGGAGCGGGACTAGCGTTCCGCAGTATTTT.

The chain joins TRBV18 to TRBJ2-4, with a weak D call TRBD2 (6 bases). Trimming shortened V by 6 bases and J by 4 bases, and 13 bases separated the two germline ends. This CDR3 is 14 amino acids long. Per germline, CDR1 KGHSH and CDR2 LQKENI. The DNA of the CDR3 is TGTGCCAGCTCGGACTCAGGGACTAAAAACATTCAGTACTTC. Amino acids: CASSDSGTKNIQYF.

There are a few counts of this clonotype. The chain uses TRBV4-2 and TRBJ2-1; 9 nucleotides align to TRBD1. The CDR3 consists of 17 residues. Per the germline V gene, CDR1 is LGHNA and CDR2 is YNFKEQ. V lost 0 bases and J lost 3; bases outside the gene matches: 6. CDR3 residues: CASSQEGQGGIYNEQFF. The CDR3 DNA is TGTGCCAGCAGCCAAGAGGGACAGGGAGGGATCTACAATGAGCAGTTCTTC.

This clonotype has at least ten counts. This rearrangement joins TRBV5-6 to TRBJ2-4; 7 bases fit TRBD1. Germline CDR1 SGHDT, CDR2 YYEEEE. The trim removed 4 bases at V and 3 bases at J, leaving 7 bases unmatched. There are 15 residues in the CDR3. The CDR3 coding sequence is TGTGCCAGCAGCCAAAGACAGGGCCTCAAAAACATTCAGTACTTC. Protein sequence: CASSQRQGLKNIQYF. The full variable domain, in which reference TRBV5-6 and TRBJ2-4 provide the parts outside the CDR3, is DAGVTQSPTHLIKTRGQQVTLRCSPKSGHDTVSWYQQALGQGPQFIFQYYEEEERQRGNFPDRFSGHQFPNYSSELNVNALLLGDSALYLCASSQRQGLKNIQYFGAGTRLSVL.

CDR3 protein: CASSSPGLAGDNEQFF. The DNA for the CDR3 is TGTGCCAGCAGTAGCCCGGGACTAGCGGGAGACAATGAGCAGTTCTTC. V and J are TRBV12-3 or TRBV12-4 and TRBJ2-1; 14 bases match TRBD2. This CDR3 is built from 16 residues. J lost 5 bases, V lost 5 bases, and 5 bases had no gene match.

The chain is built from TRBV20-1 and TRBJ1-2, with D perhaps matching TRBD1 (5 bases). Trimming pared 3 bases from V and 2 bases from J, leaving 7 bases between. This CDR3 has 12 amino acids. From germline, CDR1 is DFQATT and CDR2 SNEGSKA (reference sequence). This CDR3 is CSASAGNYGYTF. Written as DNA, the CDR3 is TGCAGTGCTAGTGCAGGGAACTATGGCTACACCTTC.

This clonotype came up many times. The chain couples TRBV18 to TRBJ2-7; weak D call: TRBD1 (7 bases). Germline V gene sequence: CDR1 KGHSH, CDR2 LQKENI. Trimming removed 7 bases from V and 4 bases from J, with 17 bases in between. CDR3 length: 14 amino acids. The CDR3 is CASWGGTESYEQYF. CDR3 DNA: TGTGCCAGCTGGGGCGGGACAGAGAGTTACGAGCAGTACTTC.

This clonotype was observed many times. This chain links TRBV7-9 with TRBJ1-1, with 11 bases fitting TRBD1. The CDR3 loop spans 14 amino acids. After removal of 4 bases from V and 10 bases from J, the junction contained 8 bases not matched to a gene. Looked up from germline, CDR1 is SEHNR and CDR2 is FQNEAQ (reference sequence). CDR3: CASSSAWDRGRAFF. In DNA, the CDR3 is TGTGCCAGCAGCTCAGCCTGGGACAGGGGGAGAGCTTTCTTT. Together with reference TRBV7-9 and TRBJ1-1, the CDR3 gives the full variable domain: DTGVSQNPRHKITKRGQNVTFRCDPISEHNRLYWYRQTLGQGPEFLTYFQNEAQLEKSRLLSDRFSAERPKGSFSTLEIQRTEQGDSAMYLCASSSAWDRGRAFFGQGTRLTVV.

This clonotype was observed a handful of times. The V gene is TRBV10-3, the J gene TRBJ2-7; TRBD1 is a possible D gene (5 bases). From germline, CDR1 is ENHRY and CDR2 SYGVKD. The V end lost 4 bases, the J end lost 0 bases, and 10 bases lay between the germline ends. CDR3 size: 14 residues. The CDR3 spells CAISATDSSYEQYF. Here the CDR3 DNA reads TGTGCCATCAGTGCGACCGACAGCTCCTACGAGCAGTACTTC.

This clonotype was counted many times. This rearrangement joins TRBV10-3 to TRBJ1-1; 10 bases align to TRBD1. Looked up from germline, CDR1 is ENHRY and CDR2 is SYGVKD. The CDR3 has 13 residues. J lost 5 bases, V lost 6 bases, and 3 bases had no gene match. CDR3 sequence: CAISGTGETEAFF. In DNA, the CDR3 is TGTGCCATCAGCGGGACAGGGGAGACTGAAGCTTTCTTT.

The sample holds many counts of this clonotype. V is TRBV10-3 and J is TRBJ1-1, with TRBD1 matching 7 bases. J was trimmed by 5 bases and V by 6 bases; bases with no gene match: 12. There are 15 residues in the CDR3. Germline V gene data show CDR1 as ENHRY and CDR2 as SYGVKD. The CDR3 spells CAISPKTGSETEAFF. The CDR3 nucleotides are TGTGCCATCAGCCCCAAGACAGGGTCGGAGACTGAAGCTTTCTTT.

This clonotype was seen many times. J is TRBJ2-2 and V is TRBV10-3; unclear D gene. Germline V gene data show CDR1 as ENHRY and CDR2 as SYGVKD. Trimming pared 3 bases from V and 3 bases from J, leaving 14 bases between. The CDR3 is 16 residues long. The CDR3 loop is CAISERGRADTGELFF. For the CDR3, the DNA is TGTGCCATCAGTGAAAGAGGAAGGGCCGACACCGGGGAGCTGTTTTTT.

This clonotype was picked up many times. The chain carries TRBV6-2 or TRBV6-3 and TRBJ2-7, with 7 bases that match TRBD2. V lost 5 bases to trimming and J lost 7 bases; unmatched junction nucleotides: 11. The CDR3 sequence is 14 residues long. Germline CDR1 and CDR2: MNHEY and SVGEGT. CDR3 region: CASSGGLPSGEQYF. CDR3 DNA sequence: TGTGCCAGCAGTGGGGGACTACCGTCTGGGGAGCAGTACTTC.

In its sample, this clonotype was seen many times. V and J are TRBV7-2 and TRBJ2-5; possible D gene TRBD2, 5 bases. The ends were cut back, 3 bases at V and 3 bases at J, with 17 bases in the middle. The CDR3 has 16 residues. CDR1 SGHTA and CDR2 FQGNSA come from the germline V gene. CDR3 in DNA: TGTGCCAGCAGCTTGGGTGGCACGTTCGGGAAAGAGACCCAGTACTTC. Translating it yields CASSLGGTFGKETQYF.

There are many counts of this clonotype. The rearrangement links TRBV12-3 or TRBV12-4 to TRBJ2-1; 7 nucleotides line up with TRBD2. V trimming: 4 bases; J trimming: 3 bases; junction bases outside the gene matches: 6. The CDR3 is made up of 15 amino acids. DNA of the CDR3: TGTGCCAGCAGTTCCCTGGGGGGGAACTACAATGAGCAGTTCTTC. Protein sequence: CASSSLGGNYNEQFF.

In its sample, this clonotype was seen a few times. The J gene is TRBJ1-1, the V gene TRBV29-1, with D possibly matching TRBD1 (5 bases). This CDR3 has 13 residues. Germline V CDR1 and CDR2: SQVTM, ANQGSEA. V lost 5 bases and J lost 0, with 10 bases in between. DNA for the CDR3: TGCAGCGTTACGGGACGTATGAACACTGAAGCTTTCTTT. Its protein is CSVTGRMNTEAFF.